These T cell receptor beta chains were read from a single sample in a study of blood T cell repertoires in COVID-19. Some clones are missing from TCRdb's copy, which holds only in-frame ones; the method was immunoSEQ multiplex PCR. Found here are approximately 390,000 clones, 70% to 90% of them singletons; the top ten hold more than 2%. Sequencing was done on a sample of PBMCs or T cells enriched from blood (not recorded which). The receptors stem from a woman aged 35 to 49 with acute COVID-19. Both conserved end residues are part of each CDR3. Fields, in order: CDR3 DNA, CDR3 protein, clone size, J gene, V gene, D gene. The D gene is left open where the match is weak. Size is stated for part of the rows, as once, few or many counts, or as a class when the clone is expanded.

TGTGCCAGCAGCTTCCGGGACTCGGTCGTCCACGAGCAGTACTTC CASSFRDSVVHEQYF - TRBJ2-7 TRBV11-2 -
TGTGCCAGCAGCGCGGGACTAGCAGAGGAGACCCAGTACTTC CASSAGLAEETQYF - TRBJ2-5 TRBV5-4 TRBD2
TGTGCCAGCAGTTTAAGAGCGGGGGTAGATACGCAGTATTTT CASSLRAGVDTQYF - TRBJ2-3 TRBV27 TRBD2
TGTGCCAGCAGCGGGGACAGAGCCTATAGCAATCAGCCCCAGCATTTT CASSGDRAYSNQPQHF - TRBJ1-5 TRBV5-5 TRBD1
TGTGCCAGCAGCTCGGGACTAGCGGGGGCCGATACGCAGTATTTT CASSSGLAGADTQYF - TRBJ2-3 TRBV7-9 TRBD2
TGTGCCAGCAGCGTAGAATCCAGCGGGGCCATAGGGGAGCAGTTCTTC CASSVESSGAIGEQFF - TRBJ2-1 TRBV9 TRBD2
TGTGCCACCAGCAGAGGTAGGGACATCTCTGGGGCCAACGTCCTGACTTTC CATSRGRDISGANVLTF - TRBJ2-6 TRBV15 -
TGTGCCAGCAGCCCGGCAGGGGCGGGGGAGGCTGAAGCTTTCTTT CASSPAGAGEAEAFF once TRBJ1-1 TRBV3-1/TRBV3-2 -
TGCGCCAGCAGTGAGTCCGGGACTAGCACAGATACGCAGTATTTT CASSESGTSTDTQYF - TRBJ2-3 TRBV10-2 -
TGCAGCGTGGCCGGGACAGGGGCCTACGAGCAGTACTTC CSVAGTGAYEQYF - TRBJ2-7 TRBV29-1 TRBD1
TGTGCCAGCAGTTACGCACAGGGGGCCGGTCAGCCCCAGCATTTT CASSYAQGAGQPQHF - TRBJ1-5 TRBV6-2/TRBV6-3 TRBD1
TGTGCCAGCAGCCAAGGCGGGACAGGGGGCAGGTCAGCTTTCTTT CASSQGGTGGRSAFF - TRBJ1-1 TRBV14 TRBD1
TGTGCCAGCAGTGGGACTAGCGGGGGTCCCTACGAGCAGTACTTC CASSGTSGGPYEQYF - TRBJ2-7 TRBV4-2 TRBD2
TGTGCCAGCAGCTTATTGATACCAGGGTCTGGCACAGATACGCAGTATTTT CASSLLIPGSGTDTQYF - TRBJ2-3 TRBV7-6 -
TGTGCCAGCAGCGGCGGGTTGCCCCTCCACTTT CASSGGLPLHF - TRBJ1-6 TRBV2 -
TGTGCCAGCAGCTTGGGCGTCTATGGCTACACCTTC CASSLGVYGYTF - TRBJ1-2 TRBV7-9 -
TGTGCCAGCAGTCAAGGGGCTCAGCCCCAGCATTTT CASSQGAQPQHF - TRBJ1-5 TRBV12-3/TRBV12-4 -
TGCGCCAGCAGCCAAGTTGGGCAGGGGCGGTTTATGGCGCAGTATTTT CASSQVGQGRFMAQYF - TRBJ2-3 TRBV4-1 -
TGTGCCTGGAGCGGGGGGGGCTCCTACAATGAGCAGTTCTTC CAWSGGGSYNEQFF few TRBJ2-1 TRBV30 TRBD2
TGTGCCAGCAGTTACTCTACGGCGAGGGTGGGGGAGCAGTACTTC CASSYSTARVGEQYF - TRBJ2-7 TRBV6-5 -
TGTGCCTGCTGTGAGGGCAATCAGCCCCAGCATTTT CACCEGNQPQHF - TRBJ1-5 TRBV30 -
TGTGCCAGCAGCTTACTAGGAACAGGGGAAGAGGACATTCAGTACTTC CASSLLGTGEEDIQYF once TRBJ2-4 TRBV5-6 TRBD1
TGTGCCAGCAGCCCCGCAGGGGGCAGCTATGGCTACACCTTC CASSPAGGSYGYTF once TRBJ1-2 TRBV9 TRBD1
TGTGCCAGCAGTGAGCGGGGAGGGATCGGGGAGCTGTTTTTT CASSERGGIGELFF - TRBJ2-2 TRBV2 TRBD2
TGCGCCAGCAGCTTGAGTCCGACAAGCGGAACTAATGAAAAACTGTTTTTT CASSLSPTSGTNEKLFF - TRBJ1-4 TRBV5-1 -
TGTGCCAGCTCACCACCGGCGGGGTCCGCTATTTATGAGCAGTTCTTC CASSPPAGSAIYEQFF once TRBJ2-1 TRBV18 -
TGTGCCAGCAGCTTAACAGGGGAGGCAGATACGCAGTATTTT CASSLTGEADTQYF - TRBJ2-3 TRBV11-2 -
TGTGCCAGCAGCGGAGCAACAGGGGGCTCGGCTGAAGCTTTCTTT CASSGATGGSAEAFF few TRBJ1-1 TRBV5-5 TRBD1
TGTGCCAGCAGGGGGGACAATCTGAACACTGAAGCTTTCTTT CASRGDNLNTEAFF - TRBJ1-1 TRBV2 -
TGTGCCAGCAGCCGTCCGGGACAGGGAACCTACAATGAGCAGTTCTTC CASSRPGQGTYNEQFF once TRBJ2-1 TRBV5-6 TRBD1
TGTGCCAGCAGCTTAGCCCCCGGGACAGTTGAGCAGTTCTTC CASSLAPGTVEQFF once TRBJ2-1 TRBV7-2 TRBD1
TGTGCCAGACTCGCTGGGACTAGTAGTGTGACCCAGTACTTC CARLAGTSSVTQYF - TRBJ2-5 TRBV7-5 -
TGTGCCAGTAGTATTTCATCCGGTGGGCAGGGGGCCGGTGGCTACACCTTC CASSISSGGQGAGGYTF - TRBJ1-2 TRBV19 TRBD1
TGTGCCAGTAGTACCCAGCCGGGACAGGTCTACAATGAGCAGTTCTTC CASSTQPGQVYNEQFF - TRBJ2-1 TRBV19 TRBD1
TGTGCCAGCAGCCAGGCCGGGACTAGTGCCGAAACCCAGTACTTC CASSQAGTSAETQYF - TRBJ2-5 TRBV4-2 TRBD2
TGTGCCAGCAGTGGGGTCGGACAGGGAGTGACAGATACGCAGTATTTT CASSGVGQGVTDTQYF - TRBJ2-3 TRBV25-1 TRBD1
TGTGCCAGCAGACCTAAGGGACTAGCGGTTAACACCGGGGAGCTGTTTTTT CASRPKGLAVNTGELFF once TRBJ2-2 TRBV3-1/TRBV3-2 TRBD2
TGTGCCAGCAGCTTTACAGGACAGGGAGATTCACCCCTCCACTTT CASSFTGQGDSPLHF - TRBJ1-6 TRBV13 TRBD1
TGCAGCGTTGGGGCAGGGAGGAAGGAAGGCTACACCTTC CSVGAGRKEGYTF - TRBJ1-2 TRBV29-1 -
TGTGCCAGCAGCTTGTTCGTAGCCTCTGGAAACACCATATATTTT CASSLFVASGNTIYF - TRBJ1-3 TRBV5-6 -
TGTGCCGGAGGACAGGGGGCCCCCACGGTGAACACTGAAGCTTTCTTT CAGGQGAPTVNTEAFF - TRBJ1-1 TRBV30 TRBD1
TGCGCCAGCAGCCTCGGACAGGGTCCCTACAATGAGCAGTTCTTC CASSLGQGPYNEQFF - TRBJ2-1 TRBV5-1 TRBD1
TGTGCCAGCAGCTACGGGACTAGCGTGACCTACGAGCAGTACTTC CASSYGTSVTYEQYF - TRBJ2-7 TRBV11-2 TRBD2
TGTGCCAGTAGTATTGGGACAGGGTACTCCTACGAGCAGTACTTC CASSIGTGYSYEQYF - TRBJ2-7 TRBV19 TRBD1
TGTGCCAGCTCAGGCGACAGGTCGGCTGAAGCTTTCTTT CASSGDRSAEAFF - TRBJ1-1 TRBV18 -
TGCAGTGCTAGTTTATCCAGGTCGGGGTATGGCTACACCTTC CSASLSRSGYGYTF - TRBJ1-2 TRBV20-1 -
TGTGCCAGTTACCGGACAGGGGTAGTCCACGAGCAGTACTTC CASYRTGVVHEQYF - TRBJ2-7 TRBV2 TRBD1
TGTGCCAGCTCACCACCCGGTAGCGGGGGGCCTCTCACCGGGGAGCTGTTTTTT CASSPPGSGGPLTGELFF - TRBJ2-2 TRBV18 TRBD2
TGCGCCAGCAGTGAGTTGGGGGCCGAGGGTGATGGCTACACCTTC CASSELGAEGDGYTF - TRBJ1-2 TRBV10-1 -
TGCAGCGCCGAACCGGGACAGGGTGTATTTGTTGGTGGCTACACCTTC CSAEPGQGVFVGGYTF - TRBJ1-2 TRBV29-1 TRBD1
TGTGCCAGCAGTGAGTCCGGAGATAACTATGGCTACACCTTC CASSESGDNYGYTF - TRBJ1-2 TRBV6-1 -
TGTGCCAGCAGTTTCCTCTCTGGGGCCAACGTCCTGACTTTC CASSFLSGANVLTF once TRBJ2-6 TRBV27 -
TGCGCCAGCAGCTCCCATGGGACAGGGACCGGGGAGCTGTTTTTT CASSSHGTGTGELFF - TRBJ2-2 TRBV5-1 TRBD1